This TCR beta chain was profiled in a study of CD4 T cells in relation to SARS-CoV-2 and coronaviruses. Whole-study context: TCR beta CDR3s were sequenced after approximately 9-day antigen culture of PBMCs.

Remarks on this clone: Its antigen is undetermined.

The unexposed donors gave CD4+ T cells in 2011-2018, prior to COVID-19. After more than eight days of culture, CD4+ T cells were isolated. Repertoires were generated with immunoSEQ multiplex PCR, while TCRdb's copy carries only in-frame clones and drops some. The top ten clones hold 12% of a sample with about 30,000 clones, around 72% of them seen once. V shed 5 bases, J shed 11 bases, and the junction held 14 bases outside the gene matches. The CDR3 loop spans 16 amino acids. In germline, CDR1 is SGHVS, CDR2 FNYEAQ. The receptor's source is a human donor in good health. V usage is TRBV7-6 and J usage is TRBJ2-6, with 8 bases aligning to TRBD2. The sequencing input was CD4+ T cells from PBMCs, cultured in vitro. The CDR3 spells CASSAATGGASHVLTF. CDR3 coding DNA: TGTGCCAGCAGCGCCGCTACCGGGGGGGCTTCCCACGTCCTGACTTTC.